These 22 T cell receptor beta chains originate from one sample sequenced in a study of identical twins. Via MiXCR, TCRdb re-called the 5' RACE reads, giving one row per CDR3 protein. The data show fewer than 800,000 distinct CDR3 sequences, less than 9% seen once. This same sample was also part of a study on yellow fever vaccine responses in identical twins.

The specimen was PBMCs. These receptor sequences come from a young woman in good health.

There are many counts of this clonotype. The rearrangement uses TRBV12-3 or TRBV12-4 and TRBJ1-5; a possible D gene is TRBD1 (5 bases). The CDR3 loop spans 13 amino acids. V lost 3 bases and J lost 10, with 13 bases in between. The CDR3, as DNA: TGTGCCAGCAGTTTGTCGGGGACCGTTCCCCAGCATTTT. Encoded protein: CASSLSGTVPQHF.

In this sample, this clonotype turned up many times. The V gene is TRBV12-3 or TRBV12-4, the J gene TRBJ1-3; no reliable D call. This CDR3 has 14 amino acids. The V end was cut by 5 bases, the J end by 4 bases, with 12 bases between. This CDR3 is CASSLWELGNTIYF. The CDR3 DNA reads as TGTGCCAGCAGTCTCTGGGAACTCGGAAACACCATATATTTT.

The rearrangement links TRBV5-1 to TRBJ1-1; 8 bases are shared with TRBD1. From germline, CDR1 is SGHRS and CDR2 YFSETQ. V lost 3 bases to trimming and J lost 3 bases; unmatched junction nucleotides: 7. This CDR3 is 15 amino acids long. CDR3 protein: CASSSRTGRDTEAFF. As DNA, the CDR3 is TGCGCCAGCAGCTCAAGGACAGGGAGGGACACTGAAGCTTTCTTT.

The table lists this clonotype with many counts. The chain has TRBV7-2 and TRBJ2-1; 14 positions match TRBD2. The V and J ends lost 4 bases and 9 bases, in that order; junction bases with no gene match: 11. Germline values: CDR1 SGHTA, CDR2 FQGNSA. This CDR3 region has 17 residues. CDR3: CASSYSSGTSGRFEQFF. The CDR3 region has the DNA TGTGCCAGCAGCTACTCCTCCGGGACTAGCGGGAGATTTGAGCAGTTCTTC.

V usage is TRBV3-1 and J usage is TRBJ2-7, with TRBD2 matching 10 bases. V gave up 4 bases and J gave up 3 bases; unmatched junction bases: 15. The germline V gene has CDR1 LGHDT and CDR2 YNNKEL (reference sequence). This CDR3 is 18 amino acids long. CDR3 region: CASSPGLAGALGVYEQYF. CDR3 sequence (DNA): TGTGCCAGCAGCCCCGGGCTAGCGGGAGCTTTAGGGGTCTACGAGCAGTACTTC.

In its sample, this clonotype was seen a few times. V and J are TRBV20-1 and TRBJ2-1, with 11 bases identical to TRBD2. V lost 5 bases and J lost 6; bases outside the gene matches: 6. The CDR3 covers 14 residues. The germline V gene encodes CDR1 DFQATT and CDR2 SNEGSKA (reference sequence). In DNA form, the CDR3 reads TGCAGTGCTCATAGCGGGGGGGTCCGCAATGAGCAGTTCTTC. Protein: CSAHSGGVRNEQFF.

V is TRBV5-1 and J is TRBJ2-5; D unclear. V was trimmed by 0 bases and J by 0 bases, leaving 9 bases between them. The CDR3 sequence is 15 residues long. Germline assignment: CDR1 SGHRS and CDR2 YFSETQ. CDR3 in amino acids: CASSLGPQYQETQYF. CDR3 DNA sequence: TGCGCCAGCAGCTTGGGGCCCCAGTACCAAGAGACCCAGTACTTC. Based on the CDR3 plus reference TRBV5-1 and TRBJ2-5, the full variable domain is KAGVTQTPRYLIKTRGQQVTLSCSPISGHRSVSWYQQTPGQGLQFLFEYFSETQRNKGNFPGRFSGRQFSNSRSEMNVSTLELGDSALYLCASSLGPQYQETQYFGPGTRLLVL.

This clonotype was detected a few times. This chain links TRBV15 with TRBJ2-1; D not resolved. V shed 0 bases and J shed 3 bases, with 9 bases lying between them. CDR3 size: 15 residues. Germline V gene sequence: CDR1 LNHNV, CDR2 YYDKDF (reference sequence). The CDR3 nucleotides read TGTGCCACCAGCAGAGATCGTAGCAGCTACAATGAGCAGTTCTTC. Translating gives CATSRDRSSYNEQFF. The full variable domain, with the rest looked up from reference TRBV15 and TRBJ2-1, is DAMVIQNPRYQVTQFGKPVTLSCSQTLNHNVMYWYQQKSSQAPKLLFHYYDKDFNNEADTPDNFQSRRPNTSFCFLDIRSPGLGDTAMYLCATSRDRSSYNEQFFGPGTRLTVL.

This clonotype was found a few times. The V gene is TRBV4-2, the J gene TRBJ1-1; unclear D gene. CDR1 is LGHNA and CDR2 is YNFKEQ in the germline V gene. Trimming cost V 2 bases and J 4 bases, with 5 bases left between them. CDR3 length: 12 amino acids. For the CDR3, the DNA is TGTGCCAGCAGCCAATTGGGCACTGAAGCTTTCTTT. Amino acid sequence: CASSQLGTEAFF.

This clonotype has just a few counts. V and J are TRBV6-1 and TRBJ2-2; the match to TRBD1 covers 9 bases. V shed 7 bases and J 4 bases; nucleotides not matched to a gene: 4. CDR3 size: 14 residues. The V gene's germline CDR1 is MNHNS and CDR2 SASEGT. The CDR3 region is CASKDRGTTGELFF. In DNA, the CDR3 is TGTGCCAGCAAGGACAGGGGTACCACCGGGGAGCTGTTTTTT.

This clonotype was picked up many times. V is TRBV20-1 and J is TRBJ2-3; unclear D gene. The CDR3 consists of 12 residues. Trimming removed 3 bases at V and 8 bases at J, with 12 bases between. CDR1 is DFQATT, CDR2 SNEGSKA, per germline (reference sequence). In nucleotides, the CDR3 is TGCAGTGCTAGCAAGACTCTGGGTACGCAGTATTTT. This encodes CSASKTLGTQYF.

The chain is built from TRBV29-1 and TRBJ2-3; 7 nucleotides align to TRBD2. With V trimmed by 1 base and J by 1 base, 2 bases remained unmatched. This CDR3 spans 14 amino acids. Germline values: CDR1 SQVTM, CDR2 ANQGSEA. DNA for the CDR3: TGCAGCGTTGAAGGGACTAGACGCACAGATACGCAGTATTTT. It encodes CSVEGTRRTDTQYF.

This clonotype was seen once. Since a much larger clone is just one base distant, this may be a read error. CDR3 nucleotide sequence: TGCTGTGCTAGAGATCGGAGGGCCAGTTTCTTATCCGGGGAGCTGTTTTTT. Protein sequence: CCARDRRASFLSGELFF. The chain links TRBV20-1 to TRBJ2-2; TRBD2 might be the D (6 bases). The CDR3 is 17 amino acids. Germline V gene data show CDR1 as DFQATT and CDR2 as SNEGSKA (reference sequence).

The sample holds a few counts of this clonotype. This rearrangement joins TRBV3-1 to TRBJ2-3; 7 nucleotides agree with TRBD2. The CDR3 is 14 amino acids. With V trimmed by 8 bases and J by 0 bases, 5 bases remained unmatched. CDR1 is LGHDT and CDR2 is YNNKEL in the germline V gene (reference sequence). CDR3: CASGLVESTDTQYF. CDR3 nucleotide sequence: TGTGCCAGCGGACTAGTTGAAAGCACAGATACGCAGTATTTT.

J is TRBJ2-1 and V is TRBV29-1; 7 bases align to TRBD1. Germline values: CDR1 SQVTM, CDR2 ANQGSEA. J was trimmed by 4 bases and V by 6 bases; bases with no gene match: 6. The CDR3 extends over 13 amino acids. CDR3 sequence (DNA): TGCAGCGTCGGGACAGTAGATTACAATGAGCAGTTCTTC. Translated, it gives CSVGTVDYNEQFF.

The CDR3 sequence: CATSAGRGPQETQYF. In DNA form, the CDR3 reads TGTGCCACCAGTGCGGGGAGGGGACCACAAGAGACCCAGTACTTC. The rearrangement uses TRBV24-1 and TRBJ2-5; 7 positions agree with TRBD2. This CDR3 comprises 15 residues. The J segment lost 2 bases and the V segment lost 5 bases, leaving 7 bases of the junction unmatched. Germline CDR1 is KGHDR and CDR2 is SFDVKD.

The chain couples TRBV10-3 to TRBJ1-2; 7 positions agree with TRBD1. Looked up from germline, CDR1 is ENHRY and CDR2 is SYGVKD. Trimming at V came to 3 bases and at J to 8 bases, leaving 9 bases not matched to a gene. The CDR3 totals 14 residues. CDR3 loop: CAISDPGTAFGYTF. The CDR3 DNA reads TGTGCCATCAGTGACCCCGGGACAGCGTTCGGCTACACCTTC.

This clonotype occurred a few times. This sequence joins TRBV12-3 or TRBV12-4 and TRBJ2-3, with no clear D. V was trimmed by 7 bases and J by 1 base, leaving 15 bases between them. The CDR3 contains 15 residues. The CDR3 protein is CASKHNARGTDTQYF. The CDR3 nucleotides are TGTGCCAGCAAACACAACGCTCGGGGCACAGATACGCAGTATTTT.

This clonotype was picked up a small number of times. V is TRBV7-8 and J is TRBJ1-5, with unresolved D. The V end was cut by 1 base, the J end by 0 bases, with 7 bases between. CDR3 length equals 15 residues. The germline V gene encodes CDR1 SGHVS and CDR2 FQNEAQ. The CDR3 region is CASSLERFSNQPQHF. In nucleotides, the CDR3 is TGTGCCAGCAGCTTAGAGAGATTTAGCAATCAGCCCCAGCATTTT.

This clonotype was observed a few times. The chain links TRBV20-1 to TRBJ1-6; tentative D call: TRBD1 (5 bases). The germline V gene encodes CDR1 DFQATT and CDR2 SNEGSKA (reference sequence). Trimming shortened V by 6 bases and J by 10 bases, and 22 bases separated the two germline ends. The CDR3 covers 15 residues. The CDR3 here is CSARPTGALGSPLHF. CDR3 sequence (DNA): TGCAGTGCGCGCCCGACCGGGGCCCTAGGGTCACCCCTCCACTTT.

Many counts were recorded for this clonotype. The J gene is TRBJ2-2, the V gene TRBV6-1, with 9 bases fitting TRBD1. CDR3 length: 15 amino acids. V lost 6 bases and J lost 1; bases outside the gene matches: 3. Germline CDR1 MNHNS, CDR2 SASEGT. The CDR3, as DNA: TGTGCCAGCAGCAGACAGGGGGTGAACACCGGGGAGCTGTTTTTT. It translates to CASSRQGVNTGELFF.

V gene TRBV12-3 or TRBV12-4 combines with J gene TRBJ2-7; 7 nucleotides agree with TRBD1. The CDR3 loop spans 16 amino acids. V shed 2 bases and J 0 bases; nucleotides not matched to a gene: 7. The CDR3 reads CASSLIGGASSYEQYF. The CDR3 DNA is TGTGCCAGCAGTTTAATAGGGGGCGCGAGCTCCTACGAGCAGTACTTC.